Given below is one TCR beta chain in context. The specificity of this receptor is unknown. No base quality information exists; no much larger clone differs at one position. Taken from cysteine to phenylalanine, the CDR3 has 18 residues. Only the CDR3 DNA is retained, 54 bases long and in frame from the first base. After removal of 1 base from V and 0 bases from J, the junction retains 7 bases not matched to a gene. The germline V gene yields MRHNA for CDR1 and SNTAGT for CDR2. The entry originates in a study of cytomegalovirus exposure and HLA in healthy donors listed by TCRdb under 2017. General notes on the study: According to a later analysis, one platform produced both the 100 to 150 validation repertoires and the approximately 600 repertoires of the first cohort. Along with the approximately 620-subject first cohort, a separate validation cohort of over a hundred different subjects was used. The study aimed to test whether cataloging public T cell receptors could reveal signatures of past pathogen exposure. The study combined high-throughput TCR immunosequencing, statistical association of individual TCRs with disease status, and machine learning to predict cytomegalovirus infection status.

Study-wide conclusions, independent of this receptor: In a later analysis, TCRs clustered in the first cohort were found to also tend to co-occur in the 130 or so validation repertoires, with 94% of cluster scores above 0. Three of the identified cytomegalovirus-associated TCR beta chains were confirmed in vitro to be specific for cytomegalovirus antigens. Across donors, most TCR sequences were observed very rarely, whereas some public TCRs were present in many individuals. A later analysis lacked HLA typing for the validation cohort, so it scored co-occurrence in that cohort across all 110 or so repertoires. In both the original and validation cohorts, the classifier was reported to diagnose cytomegalovirus status with high specificity and sensitivity. A total of fewer than 200 TCR beta chains were listed by the study as associated with cytomegalovirus. The authors suggested that the approach could potentially be generalized to other disease states and immunological phenotypes.

Donors formed part of the validation cohort, which comprised 120 subjects and was distinct from the first cohort of under 850 subjects. The library came from the immunoSEQ multiplex PCR assay. For the original study's pipeline: A statistical classification framework was built to diagnose cytomegalovirus status from the catalog of TCR beta chain sequences. TCRdb stores this immuneACCESS table with in-frame sequences only. Part of the clones is absent; in the studies checked, under half of the shortfall reflects unresolved V genes, and no reason is known for the rest. V and J calls and clone size are as listed in that table; D and trimming were resolved from the DNA. The sample table contains about 240,000 clones; only one count was recorded for around 87% of them. The ten largest make up around 1.2% of the sample.

The chain links TRBV6-4 with TRBJ1-3, and 9 bases in between align with TRBD1. The sequence was obtained from a woman between 25 and 40 years old in good health and CMV-seropositive. The specimen sequenced was PBMCs. For the CDR3, the sequence is CASSDCRDRDYSGNTIYF. The DNA reads TGTGCCAGCAGTGACTGCCGGGACAGGGACTACTCTGGAAACACCATATATTTT.